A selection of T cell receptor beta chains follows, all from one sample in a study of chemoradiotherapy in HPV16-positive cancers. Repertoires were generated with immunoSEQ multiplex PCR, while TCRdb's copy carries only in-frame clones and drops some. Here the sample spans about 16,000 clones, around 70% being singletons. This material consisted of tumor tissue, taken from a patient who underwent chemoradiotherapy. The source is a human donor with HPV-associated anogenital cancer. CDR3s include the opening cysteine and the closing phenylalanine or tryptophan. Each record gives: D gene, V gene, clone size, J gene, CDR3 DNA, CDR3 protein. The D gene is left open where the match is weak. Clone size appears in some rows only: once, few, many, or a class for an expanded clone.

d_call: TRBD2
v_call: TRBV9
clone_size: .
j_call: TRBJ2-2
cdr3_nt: TGTGCCAGCAGCGTCGGGACTAGCGCGAGTGGGGAGCTGTTTTTT
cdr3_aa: CASSVGTSASGELFF

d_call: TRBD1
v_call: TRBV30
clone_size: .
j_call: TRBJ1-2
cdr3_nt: TGTGCCTGGAATCGACAGGGAGGAGGTTACACCTTC
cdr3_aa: CAWNRQGGGYTF

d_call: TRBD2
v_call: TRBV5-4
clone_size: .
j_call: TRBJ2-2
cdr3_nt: TGTGCCAGCAGCTCCCCTCTAGCGGGGGGCGGCACCGGGGAGCTGTTTTTT
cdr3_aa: CASSSPLAGGGTGELFF

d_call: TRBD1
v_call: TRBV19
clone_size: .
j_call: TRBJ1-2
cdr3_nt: TGTGCCAGTAGTAGGGGGGACAGGGCCGTCTATGGCTACACCTTC
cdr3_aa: CASSRGDRAVYGYTF

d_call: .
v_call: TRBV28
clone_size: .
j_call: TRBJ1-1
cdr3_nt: TGTGCCAGCAGTTTACCAGGCGCGACAGATTTCATGAACACTGAAGCTTTCTTT
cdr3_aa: CASSLPGATDFMNTEAFF

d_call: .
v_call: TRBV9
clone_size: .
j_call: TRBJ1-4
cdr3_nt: TGTGCCAGCAGCGGTCAGGGGAATGCGGGTGAAAAACTGTTTTTT
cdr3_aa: CASSGQGNAGEKLFF

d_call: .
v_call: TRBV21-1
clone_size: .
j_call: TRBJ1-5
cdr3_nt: TGTGCCAGCGCTGGGGACGGAACGACCAATCAGCCCCAGCATTTT
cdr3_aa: CASAGDGTTNQPQHF

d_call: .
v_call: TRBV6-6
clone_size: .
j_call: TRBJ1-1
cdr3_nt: TGTGCCAGCAGTTACTCGCAGGGTCGAGGGCGGGGTGAAGCTTTCTTT
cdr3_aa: CASSYSQGRGRGEAFF

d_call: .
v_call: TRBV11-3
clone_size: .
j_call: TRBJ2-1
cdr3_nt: TGTGCCAGCAGCCCCAGACGACGGAACTTCTACAATGAGCAGTTCTTC
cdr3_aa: CASSPRRRNFYNEQFF

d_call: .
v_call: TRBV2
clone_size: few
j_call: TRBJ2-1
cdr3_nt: TGTGCCAGCACTTTGCTGGAGCAGTTCTTC
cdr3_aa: CASTLLEQFF

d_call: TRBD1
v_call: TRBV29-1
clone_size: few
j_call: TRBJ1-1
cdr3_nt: TGCAGCGTGCCCGGGACAGGGCTCGTGAACACTGAAGCTTTCTTT
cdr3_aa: CSVPGTGLVNTEAFF

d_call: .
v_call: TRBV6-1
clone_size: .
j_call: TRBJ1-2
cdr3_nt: TGTGCCAGCAGTGAAGTGGGCAGTTTCTATGGCTACACCTTC
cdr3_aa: CASSEVGSFYGYTF

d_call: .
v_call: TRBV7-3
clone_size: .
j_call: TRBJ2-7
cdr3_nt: TGTGCCAGCAGCCTAAGCCCAGGAACCTACGAGCAGTACTTC
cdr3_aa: CASSLSPGTYEQYF

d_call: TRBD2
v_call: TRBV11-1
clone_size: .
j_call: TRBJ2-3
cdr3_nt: TGTGCCAGCAGCTTATTACTAGCGGGGCTCACAGATACGCAGTATTTT
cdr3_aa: CASSLLLAGLTDTQYF

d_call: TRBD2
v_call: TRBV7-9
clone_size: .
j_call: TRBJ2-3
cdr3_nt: TGTGCCAGCAGCACACAGCGGGATGGCGGAGATACGCAGTATTTT
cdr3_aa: CASSTQRDGGDTQYF

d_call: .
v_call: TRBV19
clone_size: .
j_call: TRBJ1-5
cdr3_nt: TGTGCCAGTAGTATACGCGGAGGGATTGGCCAGCCCCAGCATTTT
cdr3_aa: CASSIRGGIGQPQHF

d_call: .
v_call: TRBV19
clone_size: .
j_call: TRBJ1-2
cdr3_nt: TGTGCCAGTAGCCGAGGTGGCTACACCTTC
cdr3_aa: CASSRGGYTF

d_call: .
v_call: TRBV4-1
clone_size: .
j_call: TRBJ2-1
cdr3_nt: TGCGCCAGCAGCCACCCCGGGCTAAGGGCAGGGAGCTCCTACAATGAGCAGTTCTTC
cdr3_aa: CASSHPGLRAGSSYNEQFF

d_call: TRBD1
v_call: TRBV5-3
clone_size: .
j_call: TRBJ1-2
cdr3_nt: TGTGCCAGCAGCGGAGGGGGACAGGGGAACTATGGCTACACCTTC
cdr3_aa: CASSGGGQGNYGYTF

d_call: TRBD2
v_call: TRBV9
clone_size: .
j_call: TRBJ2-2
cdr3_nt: TGTGCCAGCAGCGCTACTAGCGGAAACACCGGGGAGCTGTTTTTT
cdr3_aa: CASSATSGNTGELFF

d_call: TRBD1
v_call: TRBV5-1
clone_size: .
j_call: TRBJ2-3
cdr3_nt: TGCGCCAGCAGCTCCACTTGGACAGGGTCTACGCAGTATTTT
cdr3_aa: CASSSTWTGSTQYF

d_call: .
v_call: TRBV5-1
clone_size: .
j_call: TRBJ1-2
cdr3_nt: TGCGCCAGCAGCTCCTGGGAGGGACCGGGCTATGGCTACACCTTC
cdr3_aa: CASSSWEGPGYGYTF

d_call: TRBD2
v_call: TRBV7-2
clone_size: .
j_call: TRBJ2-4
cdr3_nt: TGTGCCAGCAGCTTAGCGGGGGGGTGGGGAGACGGTCGAGCCAAAAACATTCAGTACTTC
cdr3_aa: CASSLAGGWGDGRAKNIQYF

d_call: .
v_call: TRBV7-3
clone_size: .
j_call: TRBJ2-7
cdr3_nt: TGTGCCAGCAGCTTAACAAGGACAGGGACTACGCAGCAGTACTTC
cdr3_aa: CASSLTRTGTTQQYF

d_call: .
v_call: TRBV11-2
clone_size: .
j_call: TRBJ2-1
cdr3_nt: TGTGCCAGCAGCTCCGACCGTACCTACAATGAGCAGTTCTTC
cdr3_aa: CASSSDRTYNEQFF

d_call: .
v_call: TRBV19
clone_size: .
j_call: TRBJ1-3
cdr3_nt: TGTGCCAGTAGGTCGGGGAGCTCTGGAAACACCATATATTTT
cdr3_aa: CASRSGSSGNTIYF

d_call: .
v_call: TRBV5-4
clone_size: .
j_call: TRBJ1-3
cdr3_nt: TGTGCCAGCGGCTACAGGGCTGGAAACACCATATATTTT
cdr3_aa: CASGYRAGNTIYF

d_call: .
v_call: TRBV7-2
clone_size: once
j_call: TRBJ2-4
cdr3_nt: TGTGCCAGCAGCTTAGATCGAGAGGGCATTCAGTACTTC
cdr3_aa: CASSLDREGIQYF

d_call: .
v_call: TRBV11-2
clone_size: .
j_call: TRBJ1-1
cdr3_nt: TGTGCCAGCAGCGAAGTGAGTCCTGAAGCTTTCTTT
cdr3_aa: CASSEVSPEAFF

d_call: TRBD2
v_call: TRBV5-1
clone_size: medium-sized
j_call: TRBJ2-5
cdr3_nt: TGCGCCAGCAGCTTGATGCGCGGGGGAGAGACCCAGTACTTC
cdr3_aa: CASSLMRGGETQYF

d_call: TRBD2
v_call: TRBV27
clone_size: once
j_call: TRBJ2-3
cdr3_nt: TGTGCCAGCAGTTTGGGACTAGCGGGAGTGGAGGCAGATACGCAGTATTTT
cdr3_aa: CASSLGLAGVEADTQYF

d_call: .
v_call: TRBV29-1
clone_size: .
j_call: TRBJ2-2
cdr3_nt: TGCAGCGTCTCGACCGGGGAGCTGTTTTTT
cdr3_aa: CSVSTGELFF